The clone carrying this T cell receptor (beta chain) was recorded at least ten times. Its specificity is not known. Germline CDR1 reads SNHLY; CDR2 reads FYNNEI. This CDR3 spans 13 amino acids. Unmatched junction bases numbered 4, after V lost 6 bases and J lost 9 bases. The authors obtained PBMCs from roughly 10 ml of fresh peripheral blood. This entry is derived from a study of T cells in Graves' hyperthyroidism and ophthalmopathy. Amplified regions were TCR beta CDR3 sequences from RNA transcripts. First-round RT-PCR with HTBI primers amplified the TCR CDR3 region. TCRdb reprocessed the multiplex PCR reads with MiXCR, giving one entry per CDR3 protein. The data hold approximately 530,000 distinct CDR3 sequences, with about 20% observed a single time. Overall study results and limits: For ophthalmopathy, model prediction preceded onset by a median approximately 6 months. Most clonotypes that expanded in the thyroid above 0.001 also showed up in blood.

The rearrangement uses TRBV2 and TRBJ1-6; 8 bases agree with TRBD1. This receptor was obtained from a man aged 40-49 years with Graves' ophthalmopathy. The sample taken for sequencing was blood. The CDR3 nucleotides are TGTGCCAGCAGGGGGACAGGCGGTTCACCCCTCCACTTT. It encodes CASRGTGGSPLHF.